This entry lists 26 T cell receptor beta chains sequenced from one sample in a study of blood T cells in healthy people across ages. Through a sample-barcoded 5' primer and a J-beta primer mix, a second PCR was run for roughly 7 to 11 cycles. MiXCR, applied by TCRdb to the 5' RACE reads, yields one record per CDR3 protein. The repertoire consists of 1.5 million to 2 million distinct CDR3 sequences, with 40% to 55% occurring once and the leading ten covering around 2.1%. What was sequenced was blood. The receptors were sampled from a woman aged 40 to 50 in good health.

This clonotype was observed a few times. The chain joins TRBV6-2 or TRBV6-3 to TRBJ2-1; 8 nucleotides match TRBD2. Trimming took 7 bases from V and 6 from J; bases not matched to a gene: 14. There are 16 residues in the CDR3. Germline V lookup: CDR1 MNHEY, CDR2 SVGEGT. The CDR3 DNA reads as TGTGCCAGCAAACCGGGGGGGCAGATACGTGGCAATGAGCAGTTCTTC. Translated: CASKPGGQIRGNEQFF.

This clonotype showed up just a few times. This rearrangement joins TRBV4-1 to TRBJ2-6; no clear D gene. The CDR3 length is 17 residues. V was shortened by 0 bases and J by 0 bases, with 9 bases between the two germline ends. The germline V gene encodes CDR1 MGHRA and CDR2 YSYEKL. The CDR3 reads CASSQDAAFSGANVLTF. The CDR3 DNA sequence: TGCGCCAGCAGCCAAGATGCGGCATTCTCTGGGGCCAACGTCCTGACTTTC.

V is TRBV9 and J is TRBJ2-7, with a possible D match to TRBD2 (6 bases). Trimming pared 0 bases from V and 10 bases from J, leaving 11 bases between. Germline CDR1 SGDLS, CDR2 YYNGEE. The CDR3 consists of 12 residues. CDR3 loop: CASSVGGGVQYF. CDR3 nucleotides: TGTGCCAGCAGCGTAGGGGGAGGAGTCCAGTACTTC.

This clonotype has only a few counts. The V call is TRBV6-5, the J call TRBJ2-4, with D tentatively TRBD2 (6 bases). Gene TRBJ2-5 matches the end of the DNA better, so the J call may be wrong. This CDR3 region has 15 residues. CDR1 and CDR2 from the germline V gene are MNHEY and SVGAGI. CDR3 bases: TGTGCCAGCAGTTACTCCGGGGGTACGGGAGAGACCCAGTACTTC. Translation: CASSYSGGTGETQYF.

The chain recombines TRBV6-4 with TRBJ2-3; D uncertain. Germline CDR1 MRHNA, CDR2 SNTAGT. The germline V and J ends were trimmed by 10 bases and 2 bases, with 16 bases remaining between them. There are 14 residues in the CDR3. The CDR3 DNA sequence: TGTGCCAATTTTCCCGTTCGGCACACAGATACGCAGTATTTT. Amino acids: CANFPVRHTDTQYF.

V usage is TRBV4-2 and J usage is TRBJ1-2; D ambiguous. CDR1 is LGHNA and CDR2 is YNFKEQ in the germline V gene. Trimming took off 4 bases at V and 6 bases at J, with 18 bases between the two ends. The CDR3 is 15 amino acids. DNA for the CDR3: TGTGCCAGCAGCCCAACTGGAGTCCTCCGGGATGGCTACACCTTC. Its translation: CASSPTGVLRDGYTF.

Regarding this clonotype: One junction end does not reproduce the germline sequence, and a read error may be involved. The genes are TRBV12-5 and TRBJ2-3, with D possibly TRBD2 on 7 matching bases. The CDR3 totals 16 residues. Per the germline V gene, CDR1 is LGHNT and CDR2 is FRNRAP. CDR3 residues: CASDPEGGVSTDTRYF. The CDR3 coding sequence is TGTGCTAGTGACCCCGAGGGGGGGGTTAGCACAGATACGCGGTATTTT.

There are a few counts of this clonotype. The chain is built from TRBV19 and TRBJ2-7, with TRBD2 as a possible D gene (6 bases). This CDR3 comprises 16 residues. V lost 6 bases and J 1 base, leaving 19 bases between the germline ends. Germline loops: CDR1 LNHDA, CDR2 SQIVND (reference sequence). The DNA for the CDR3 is TGTGCCAGTAGCTCAACGGGCGGGGATCCATCCTACGAGCAGTACTTC. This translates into CASSSTGGDPSYEQYF.

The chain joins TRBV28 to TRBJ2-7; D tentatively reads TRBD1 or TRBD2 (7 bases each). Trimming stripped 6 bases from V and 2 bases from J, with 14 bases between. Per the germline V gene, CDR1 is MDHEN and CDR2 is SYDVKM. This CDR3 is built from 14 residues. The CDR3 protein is CASRGGDSPYEQYF. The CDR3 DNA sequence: TGTGCCAGCAGGGGAGGGGACAGTCCCTACGAGCAGTACTTC.

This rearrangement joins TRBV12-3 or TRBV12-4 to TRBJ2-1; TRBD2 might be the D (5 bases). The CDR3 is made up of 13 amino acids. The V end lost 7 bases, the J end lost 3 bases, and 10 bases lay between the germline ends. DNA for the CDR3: TGTGCCAGCAACTGGGGAGACTACAATGAGCAGTTCTTC. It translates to CASNWGDYNEQFF.

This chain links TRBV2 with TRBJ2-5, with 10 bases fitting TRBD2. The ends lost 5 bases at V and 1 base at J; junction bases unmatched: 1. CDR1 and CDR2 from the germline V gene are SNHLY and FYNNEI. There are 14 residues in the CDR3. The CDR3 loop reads CASSTSGVQETQYF. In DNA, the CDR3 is TGTGCCAGCAGTACTAGCGGGGTCCAAGAGACCCAGTACTTC.

The CDR3 coding sequence is TGTGCCAGCAGCTCACTAGCGGGGAGGTCAGATACGCAGTATTTT. Its translation is CASSSLAGRSDTQYF. The V call is TRBV7-9, the J call TRBJ2-3, with 10 bases that match TRBD2. With V trimmed by 4 bases and J by 4 bases, 5 bases remained unmatched. Germline CDR1 is SEHNR and CDR2 is FQNEAQ (reference sequence). CDR3 size: 15 residues.

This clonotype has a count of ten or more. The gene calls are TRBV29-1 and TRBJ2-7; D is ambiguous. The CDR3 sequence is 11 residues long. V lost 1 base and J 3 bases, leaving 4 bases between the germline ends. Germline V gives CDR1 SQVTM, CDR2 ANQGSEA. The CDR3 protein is CSVEAGYEQYF. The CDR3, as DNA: TGCAGCGTTGAAGCCGGCTACGAGCAGTACTTC.

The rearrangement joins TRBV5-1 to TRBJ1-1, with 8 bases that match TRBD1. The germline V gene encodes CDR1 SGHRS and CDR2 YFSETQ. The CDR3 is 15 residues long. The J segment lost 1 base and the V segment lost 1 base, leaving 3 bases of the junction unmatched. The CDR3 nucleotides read TGCGCCAGCAGCTTGACGGACAGGGAGAACACTGAAGCTTTCTTT. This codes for CASSLTDRENTEAFF.

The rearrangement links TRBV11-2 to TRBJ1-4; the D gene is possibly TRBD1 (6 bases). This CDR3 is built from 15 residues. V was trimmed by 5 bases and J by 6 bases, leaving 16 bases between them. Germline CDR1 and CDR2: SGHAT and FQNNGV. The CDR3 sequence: CASSPWKGVDEKLFF. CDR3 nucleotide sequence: TGTGCCAGCAGCCCCTGGAAGGGGGTAGATGAAAAACTGTTTTTT.

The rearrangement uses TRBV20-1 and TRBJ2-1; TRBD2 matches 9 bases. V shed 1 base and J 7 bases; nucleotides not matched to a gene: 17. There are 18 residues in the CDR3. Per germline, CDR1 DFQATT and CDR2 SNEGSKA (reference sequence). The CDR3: CSARGEGVAGVPLNEQFF. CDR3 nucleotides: TGCAGTGCTAGAGGAGAAGGGGTAGCGGGGGTTCCTTTGAATGAGCAGTTCTTC.

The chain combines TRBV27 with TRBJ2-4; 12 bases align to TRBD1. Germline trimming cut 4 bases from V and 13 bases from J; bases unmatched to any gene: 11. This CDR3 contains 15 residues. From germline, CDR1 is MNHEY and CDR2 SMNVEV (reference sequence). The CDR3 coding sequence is TGTGCCAGCAGTTCAGCGGGACAGGGGGCTGGGGAGCAGTACTTC. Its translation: CASSSAGQGAGEQYF.

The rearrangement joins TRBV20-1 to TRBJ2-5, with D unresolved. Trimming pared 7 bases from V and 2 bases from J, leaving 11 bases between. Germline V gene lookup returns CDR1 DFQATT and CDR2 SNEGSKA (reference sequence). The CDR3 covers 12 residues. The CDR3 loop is CSVGIAQETQYF. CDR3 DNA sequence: TGCAGTGTAGGAATTGCTCAAGAGACCCAGTACTTC.

CDR3 sequence: CASSHQTAMNTEAFF. The CDR3 DNA sequence: TGTGCCAGCAGCCACCAGACAGCTATGAACACTGAAGCTTTCTTT. This sequence joins TRBV5-5 and TRBJ1-1, with D tentatively TRBD1 (5 bases). V lost 4 bases and J lost 0, with 13 bases in between. Germline V CDR1 and CDR2: SGHKS, YYEKEE (reference sequence). The CDR3 contains 15 residues. Using reference TRBV5-5 and TRBJ1-1 for the parts outside the CDR3, the full variable domain is DAGVTQSPTHLIKTRGQQVTLRCSPISGHKSVSWYQQVLGQGPQFIFQYYEKEERGRGNFPDRFSARQFPNYSSELNVNALLLGDSALYLCASSHQTAMNTEAFFGQGTRLTVV.

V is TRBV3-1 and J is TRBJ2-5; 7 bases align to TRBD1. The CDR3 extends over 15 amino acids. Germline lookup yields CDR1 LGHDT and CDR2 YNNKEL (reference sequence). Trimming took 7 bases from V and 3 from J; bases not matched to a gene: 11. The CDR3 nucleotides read TGTGCCAGCATCCTACACGGACAGGCAGAAGAGACCCAGTACTTC. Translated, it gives CASILHGQAEETQYF.

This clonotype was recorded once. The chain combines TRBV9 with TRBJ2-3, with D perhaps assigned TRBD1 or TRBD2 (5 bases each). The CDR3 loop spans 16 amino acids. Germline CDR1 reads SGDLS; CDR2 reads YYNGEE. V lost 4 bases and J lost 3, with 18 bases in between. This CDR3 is CASSLQTGTFTDTQYF. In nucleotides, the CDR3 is TGTGCCAGCAGCTTACAGACCGGGACCTTTACAGATACGCAGTATTTT. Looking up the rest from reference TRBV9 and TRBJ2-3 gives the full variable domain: DSGVTQTPKHLITATGQRVTLRCSPRSGDLSVYWYQQSLDQGLQFLIQYYNGEERAKGNILERFSAQQFPDLHSELNLSSLELGDSALYFCASSLQTGTFTDTQYFGPGTRLTVL.

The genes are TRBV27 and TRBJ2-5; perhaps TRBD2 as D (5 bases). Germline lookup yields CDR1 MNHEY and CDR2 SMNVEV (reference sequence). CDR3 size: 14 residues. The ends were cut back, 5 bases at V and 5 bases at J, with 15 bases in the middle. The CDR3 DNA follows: TGTGCCAGCAGTACCGGGCCGGGAAGGGAGACCCAGTACTTC. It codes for CASSTGPGRETQYF.

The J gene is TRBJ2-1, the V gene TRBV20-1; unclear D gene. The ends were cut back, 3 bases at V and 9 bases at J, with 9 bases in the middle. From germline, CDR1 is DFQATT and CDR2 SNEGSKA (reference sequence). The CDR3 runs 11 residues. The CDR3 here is CSARGPLEQFF. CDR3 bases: TGCAGTGCTAGGGGTCCACTTGAGCAGTTCTTC.

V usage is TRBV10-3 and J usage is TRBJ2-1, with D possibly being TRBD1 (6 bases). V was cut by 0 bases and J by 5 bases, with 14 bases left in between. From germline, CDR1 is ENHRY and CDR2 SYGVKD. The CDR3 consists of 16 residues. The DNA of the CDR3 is TGTGCCATCAGTGAGTCTGGGGGCAGCCCCCACAATGAGCAGTTCTTC. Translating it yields CAISESGGSPHNEQFF.

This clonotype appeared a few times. The CDR3 DNA follows: TGTGCCAGCAGCGTAGTTCCGGGTGGGGTCTACGAGCAGTACTTC. Protein sequence: CASSVVPGGVYEQYF. This chain connects TRBV9 to TRBJ2-7; D unresolved. This CDR3 contains 15 residues. Germline CDR1 SGDLS, CDR2 YYNGEE. Trimming removed 0 bases at V and 3 bases at J, with 13 bases between.

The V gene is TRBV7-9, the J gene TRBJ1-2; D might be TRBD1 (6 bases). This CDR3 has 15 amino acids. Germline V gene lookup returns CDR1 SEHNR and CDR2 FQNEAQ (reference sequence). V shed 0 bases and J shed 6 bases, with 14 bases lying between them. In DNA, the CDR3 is TGTGCCAGCAGCTTAGCCGGGGAGGGGGTGGATGGCTACACCTTC. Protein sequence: CASSLAGEGVDGYTF.